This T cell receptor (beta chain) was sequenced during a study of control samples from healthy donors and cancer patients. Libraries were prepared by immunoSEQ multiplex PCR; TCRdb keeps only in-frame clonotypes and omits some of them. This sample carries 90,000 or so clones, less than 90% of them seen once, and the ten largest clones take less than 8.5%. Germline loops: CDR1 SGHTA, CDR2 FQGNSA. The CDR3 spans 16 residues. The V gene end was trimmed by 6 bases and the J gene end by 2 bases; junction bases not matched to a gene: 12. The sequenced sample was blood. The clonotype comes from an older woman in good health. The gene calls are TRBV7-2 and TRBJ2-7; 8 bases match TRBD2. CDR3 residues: CASSSPRPGRAYEQYF. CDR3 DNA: TGTGCCAGCAGTTCCCCTCGGCCCGGGAGGGCCTACGAGCAGTACTTC.